Following are 9 T cell receptor beta chains from one sample sequenced in a study of beta chain features in type 1 diabetes. These receptors are not linked to any known antigen. Findings of the study overall: Patients with Type 1 diabetes showed moderately but significantly shorter TCRB CDR3s in all four CD4+ subsets.

Reverse transcription of all isolated RNA meant that expressed TCRB transcripts were sequenced. Profiling relied on immunoSEQ multiplex PCR, and the TCRdb table lists in-frame clones only, not all of them. The table has 150,000 to 200,000 clones, 63% seen once. The material sequenced was naive CD4+ T cells from blood. Source of these receptors: a man aged 25-45 years with type 1 diabetes.

The V gene is TRBV10-3, the J gene TRBJ2-4; D perhaps matches TRBD1 (5 bases). The length of the CDR3 is 13 residues. V was pared by 5 bases and J by 5 bases, with 10 bases between. CDR1 and CDR2 (germline): ENHRY, SYGVKD. CDR3 loop: CAISRTSQNIQYF. CDR3 DNA sequence: TGTGCCATCAGTAGGACAAGCCAAAACATTCAGTACTTC.

This chain links TRBV30 with TRBJ1-2; TRBD1 aligns across 8 bases. This CDR3 contains 14 residues. Losses at the gene ends were 4 bases for V and 0 bases for J; bases not matched to a gene: 4. Germline CDR1 reads GTSNPN; CDR2 reads SVGIG (reference sequence). The CDR3 DNA sequence: TGTGCCTGGATCGGACAGGGAACTAACTATGGCTACACCTTC. Translated: CAWIGQGTNYGYTF.

The V call is TRBV18, the J call TRBJ2-2; D perhaps matches TRBD1 (6 bases). The CDR3 has 16 amino acids. The V end was cut by 4 bases, the J end by 1 base, with 13 bases between. The germline gives CDR1 KGHSH, CDR2 LQKENI. DNA for the CDR3: TGTGCCAGCTCACTCGGCCAGGGGTTGAACACCGGGGAGCTGTTTTTT. As protein: CASSLGQGLNTGELFF.

CDR3 in DNA: TGTGCCAGCAGCGTAGGTGGCAGGGAAGCCGGGGAGCTGTTTTTT. Its translation is CASSVGGREAGELFF. V gene TRBV9 combines with J gene TRBJ2-2; tentative D call: TRBD1 (5 bases). The ends were cut back, 0 bases at V and 6 bases at J, with 12 bases in the middle. The CDR3 sequence is 15 residues long. CDR1 and CDR2 (germline): SGDLS, YYNGEE.

Of note for this clone: The identical CDR3 is also encoded by other nucleotide sequences in the sample. The chain couples TRBV5-1 to TRBJ2-7; unclear D gene. Germline CDR1 SGHRS, CDR2 YFSETQ. The CDR3 spans 11 residues. V was pared by 4 bases and J by 0 bases, with 2 bases between. CDR3 region: CASSDSYEQYF. As DNA, the CDR3 is TGCGCCAGCAGCGACTCCTACGAGCAGTACTTC.

This clone was seen a handful of times. This chain links TRBV29-1 with TRBJ2-5; 11 positions agree with TRBD1. With V trimmed by 3 bases and J by 4 bases, 7 bases remained unmatched. The CDR3 has 15 residues. Germline lookup yields CDR1 SQVTM and CDR2 ANQGSEA. The CDR3 bases are TGCAGCGTTGAGGGACAGGGGGAGAGAGGAGAGACCCAGTACTTC. It codes for CSVEGQGERGETQYF.

Comment on this clone: Relative to the germline gene, one junction end is altered; a read error may explain this. The chain carries TRBV30 and TRBJ1-3; a possible D gene is TRBD1 (6 bases). Germline V gives CDR1 GTSNPN, CDR2 SVGIG (reference sequence). The length of the CDR3 is 11 residues. CDR3 sequence: CAFDRPETQNF. DNA of the CDR3: TGTGCCTTCGACAGGCCCGAGACCCAAAATTTT.

The chain uses TRBV30 and TRBJ1-3, with D maybe TRBD1 (5 bases). CDR3 length: 14 amino acids. V was trimmed by 2 bases and J by 0 bases, leaving 8 bases between them. Per germline, CDR1 GTSNPN and CDR2 SVGIG (reference sequence). CDR3 DNA: TGTGCCTGGAGTTGGGGCCGCTCTGGAAACACCATATATTTT. This sequence encodes CAWSWGRSGNTIYF.

V usage is TRBV30 and J usage is TRBJ2-7; D not certain. Trimming took 2 bases from V and 4 from J, leaving 6 bases between them. CDR3 length: 11 amino acids. Looked up from germline, CDR1 is GTSNPN and CDR2 is SVGIG (reference sequence). The DNA for the CDR3 is TGTGCCTGGAGTAGGGTTTACGAGCAGTACTTC. Encoded protein: CAWSRVYEQYF.